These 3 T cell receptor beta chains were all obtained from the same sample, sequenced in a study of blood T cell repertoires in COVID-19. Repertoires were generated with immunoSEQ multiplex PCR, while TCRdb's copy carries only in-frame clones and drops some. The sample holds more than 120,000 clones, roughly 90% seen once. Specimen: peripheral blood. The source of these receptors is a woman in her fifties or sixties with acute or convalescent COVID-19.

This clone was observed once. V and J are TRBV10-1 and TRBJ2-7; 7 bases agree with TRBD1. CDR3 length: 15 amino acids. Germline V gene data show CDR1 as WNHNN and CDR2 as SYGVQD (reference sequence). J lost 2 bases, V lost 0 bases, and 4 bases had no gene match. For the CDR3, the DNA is TGCGCCAGCAGTGAGTCGACAGGGCCTACCTACGAGCAGTACTTC. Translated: CASSESTGPTYEQYF.

CDR3 nucleotide sequence: TGTGCCAGCAGTTTAGCATCCGGTTGGGGCGTGAACACTGAAGCTTTCTTT. It encodes CASSLASGWGVNTEAFF. V and J are TRBV27 and TRBJ1-1; possible D gene TRBD1, 5 bases. In germline, CDR1 is MNHEY, CDR2 SMNVEV (reference sequence). This CDR3 spans 17 amino acids. The germline V and J ends were trimmed by 2 bases and 0 bases, with 16 bases remaining between them.

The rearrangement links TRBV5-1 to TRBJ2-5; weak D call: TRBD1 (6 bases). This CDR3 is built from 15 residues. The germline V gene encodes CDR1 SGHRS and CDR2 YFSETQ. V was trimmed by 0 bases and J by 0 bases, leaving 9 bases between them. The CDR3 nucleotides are TGCGCCAGCAGCTTGGCCGGGACACACCAAGAGACCCAGTACTTC. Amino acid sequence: CASSLAGTHQETQYF. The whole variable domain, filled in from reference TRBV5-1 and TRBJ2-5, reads KAGVTQTPRYLIKTRGQQVTLSCSPISGHRSVSWYQQTPGQGLQFLFEYFSETQRNKGNFPGRFSGRQFSNSRSEMNVSTLELGDSALYLCASSLAGTHQETQYFGPGTRLLVL.